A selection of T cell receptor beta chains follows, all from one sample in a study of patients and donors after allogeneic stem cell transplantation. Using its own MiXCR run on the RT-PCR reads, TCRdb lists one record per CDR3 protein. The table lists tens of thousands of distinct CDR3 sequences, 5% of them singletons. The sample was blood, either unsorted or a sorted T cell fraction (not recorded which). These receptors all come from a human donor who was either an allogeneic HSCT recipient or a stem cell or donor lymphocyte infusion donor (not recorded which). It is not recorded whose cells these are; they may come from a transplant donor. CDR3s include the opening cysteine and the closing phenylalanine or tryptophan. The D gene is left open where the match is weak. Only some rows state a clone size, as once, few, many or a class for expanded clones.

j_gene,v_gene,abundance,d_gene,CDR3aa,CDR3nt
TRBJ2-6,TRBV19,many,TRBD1,CASSIRQGLDSGANVLTF,TGTGCCAGTAGTATTCGACAGGGGTTAGACTCTGGGGCCAACGTCCTGACTTTC
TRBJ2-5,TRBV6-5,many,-,CASSYSGPQETQYF,TGTGCCAGCAGTTACTCAGGGCCCCAAGAGACCCAGTACTTC
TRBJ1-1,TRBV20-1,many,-,CSASLLIEAFF,TGCAGTGCTAGCTTATTAATTGAGGCTTTCTTT
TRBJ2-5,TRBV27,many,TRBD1,CASSPRTGGQETQYF,TGTGCCAGCAGTCCACGGACAGGGGGGCAAGAGACCCAGTACTTC
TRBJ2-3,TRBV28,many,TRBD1,CASSPLDRAIVDTQYF,TGTGCCAGCAGCCCTCTCGACAGGGCTATTGTGGATACGCAGTATTTT
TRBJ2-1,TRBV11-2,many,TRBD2,CASSGVAGYNEQFF,TGTGCCAGCAGCGGGGTAGCGGGGTACAATGAGCAGTTCTTC
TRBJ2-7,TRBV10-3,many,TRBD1,CATRQGPPGEQYF,TGTGCCACCAGACAGGGCCCGCCGGGCGAGCAGTACTTC
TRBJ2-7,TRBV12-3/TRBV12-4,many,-,CASSSVYEQYF,TGTGCCAGCAGTTCCGTCTACGAGCAGTACTTC
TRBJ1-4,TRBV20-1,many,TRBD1,CSAMDRGSEKLFF,TGCAGTGCTATGGACAGGGGATCTGAAAAACTGTTTTTT
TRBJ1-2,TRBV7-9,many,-,CASSLGRNNYGYTF,TGTGCCAGCAGCCTGGGACGGAACAACTATGGCTACACCTTC
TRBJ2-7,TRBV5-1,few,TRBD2,CASSLRLANLAEAYEQYF,TGCGCCAGCAGCCTGCGTTTGGCCAATCTAGCGGAGGCCTACGAGCAGTACTTC
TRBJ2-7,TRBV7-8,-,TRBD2,CASSLGRLALLYEQYF,TGTGCCAGCAGCTTAGGGAGACTAGCGCTTCTCTACGAGCAGTACTTC
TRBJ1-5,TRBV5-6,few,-,CASSRGTGAKPQHF,TGTGCCAGCAGCAGGGGGACGGGAGCCAAGCCCCAGCATTTT
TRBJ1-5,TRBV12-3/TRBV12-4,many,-,CASNDNTDQPQHF,TGTGCCAGCAATGACAACACCGATCAGCCCCAGCATTTT
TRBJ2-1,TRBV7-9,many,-,CASSLIGISAYNEQFF,TGTGCCAGCAGCTTAATTGGGATTTCGGCCTACAATGAGCAGTTCTTC
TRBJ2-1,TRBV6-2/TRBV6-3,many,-,CASSFQSATYNEQFF,TGTGCCAGCAGTTTTCAAAGCGCGACCTACAATGAGCAGTTCTTC
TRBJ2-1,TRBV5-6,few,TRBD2,CASSWSGSSGYNEQFF,TGTGCCAGCAGCTGGAGTGGGAGTAGCGGGTACAATGAGCAGTTCTTC
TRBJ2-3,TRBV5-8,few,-,CASSLRGSSTDTQYF,TGTGCCAGCAGCCTAAGAGGGTCTAGCACAGATACGCAGTATTTT
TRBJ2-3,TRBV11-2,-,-,CASSTLSTDTQYF,TGTGCCAGCAGCACCCTTAGCACAGATACGCAGTATTTT
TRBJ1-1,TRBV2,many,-,CASSEEDGYTEAFF,TGTGCCAGCAGTGAAGAGGATGGATACACTGAAGCTTTCTTT
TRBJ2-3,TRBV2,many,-,CASSELLSTDTQYF,TGTGCCAGCAGTGAGCTTCTTAGCACAGATACGCAGTATTTT
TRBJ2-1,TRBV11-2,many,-,CASSQIRGPRRSYNEQFF,TGTGCCAGCAGTCAGATCAGGGGTCCCCGGAGATCCTACAATGAGCAGTTCTTC
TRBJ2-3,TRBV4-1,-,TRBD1,CASSQPGQITDTQYF,TGCGCCAGCAGCCAACCGGGACAGATCACAGATACGCAGTATTTT
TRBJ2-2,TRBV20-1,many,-,CSARDPKGLNTGELFF,TGCAGTGCTAGAGATCCCAAGGGGCTGAACACCGGGGAGCTGTTTTTT
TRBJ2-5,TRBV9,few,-,CASSRNMQETQYF,TGTGCCAGCAGCCGCAATATGCAAGAGACCCAGTACTTC
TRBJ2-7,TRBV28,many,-,CASSLHPYEQYF,TGTGCCAGCAGCCTTCACCCATACGAGCAGTACTTC
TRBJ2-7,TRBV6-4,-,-,CASSSASYEQYF,TGTGCCAGCAGTTCCGCCTCCTACGAGCAGTACTTC
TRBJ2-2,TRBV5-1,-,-,CASSPGTNTGELFF,TGCGCCAGCAGCCCCGGGACCAACACCGGGGAGCTGTTTTTT
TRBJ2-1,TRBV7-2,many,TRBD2,CASGGRGRYNEQFF,TGTGCCAGTGGCGGGAGAGGGAGGTACAATGAGCAGTTCTTC
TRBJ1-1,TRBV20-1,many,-,CSARGLLGTFF,TGCAGTGCTAGGGGTCTCTTAGGGACTTTCTTT
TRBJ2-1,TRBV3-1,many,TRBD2,CASSQSQGGYNEQFF,TGTGCCAGCAGCCAGAGCCAGGGAGGGTACAATGAGCAGTTCTTC
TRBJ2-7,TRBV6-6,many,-,CASGPAPSYEQYF,TGTGCCAGCGGGCCAGCTCCTTCCTACGAGCAGTACTTC
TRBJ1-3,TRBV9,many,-,CASSSRSGNTIYF,TGTGCCAGCAGCTCCCGCTCTGGAAACACCATATATTTT
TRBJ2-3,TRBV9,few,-,CASSVDPRATDTQYF,TGTGCCAGCAGCGTAGACCCACGGGCAACAGATACGCAGTATTTT
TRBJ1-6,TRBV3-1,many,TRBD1,CASSQQGGYNSPLHF,TGTGCCAGCAGCCAACAGGGGGGTTATAATTCACCCCTCCACTTT
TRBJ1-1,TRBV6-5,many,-,CASSYSMGGNTEAFF,TGTGCCAGCAGTTACTCGATGGGGGGGAACACTGAAGCTTTCTTT
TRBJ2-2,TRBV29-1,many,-,CSVLTSLAVTGELFF,TGCAGCGTTCTGACATCCCTAGCTGTGACCGGGGAGCTGTTTTTT
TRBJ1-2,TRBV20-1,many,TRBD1,CRQGGNYGYTF,TGCAGGCAGGGGGGCAACTATGGCTACACCTTC
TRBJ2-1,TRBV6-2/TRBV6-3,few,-,CASSTPLSTYNEQFF,TGTGCCAGCAGCACCCCCTTAAGCACCTACAATGAGCAGTTCTTC
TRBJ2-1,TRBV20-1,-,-,CSARRSGVSYNEQFF,TGCAGTGCTAGACGCTCTGGGGTCTCCTACAATGAGCAGTTCTTC
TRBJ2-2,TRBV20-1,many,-,CSARDFRVGGTGELFF,TGCAGTGCTAGAGATTTCAGGGTTGGGGGGACCGGGGAGCTGTTTTTT
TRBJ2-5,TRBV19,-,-,CASSVRGETQYF,TGTGCCAGTAGTGTAAGGGGGGAGACCCAGTACTTC
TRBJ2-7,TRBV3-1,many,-,CASSQGGGYEQYF,TGTGCCAGCAGCCAAGGAGGCGGATACGAGCAGTACTTC
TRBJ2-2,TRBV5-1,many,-,CASSPGGASGTGELFF,TGCGCCAGCAGTCCGGGTGGGGCCTCGGGCACCGGGGAGCTGTTTTTT
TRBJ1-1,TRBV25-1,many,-,CASIPTGGGMNTEAFF,TGTGCCAGCATTCCGACAGGCGGAGGAATGAACACTGAAGCTTTCTTT
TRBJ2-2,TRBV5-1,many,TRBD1,CASSVNRGPDGELFF,TGCGCCAGCAGCGTCAACAGGGGGCCTGACGGGGAGCTGTTTTTT
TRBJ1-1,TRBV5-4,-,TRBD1,CASSSPGDRGSTEAFF,TGTGCCAGCAGCTCCCCCGGGGACAGGGGAAGCACTGAAGCTTTCTTT
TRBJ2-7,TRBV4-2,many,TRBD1,CASSQEGAGTGLYEQYF,TGTGCCAGCAGCCAAGAAGGGGCCGGGACAGGTTTATACGAGCAGTACTTC
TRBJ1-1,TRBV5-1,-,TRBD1,CASSLAGGQITEAFF,TGCGCCAGCAGCTTGGCCGGGGGACAGATCACTGAAGCTTTCTTT
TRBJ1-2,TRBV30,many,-,CAWSARTATNYGYTF,TGTGCCTGGAGTGCACGGACAGCTACTAACTATGGCTACACCTTC
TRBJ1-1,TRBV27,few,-,CASSFFRIKGPRKGTEAFF,TGTGCCAGCAGTTTCTTCCGTATCAAGGGACCTCGCAAGGGCACTGAAGCTTTCTTT
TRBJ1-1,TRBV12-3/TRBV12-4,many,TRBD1,CASSPTGQVSEAFF,TGTGCCAGCAGTCCGACGGGACAGGTTTCTGAAGCTTTCTTT
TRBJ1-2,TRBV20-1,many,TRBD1,CSARTGADYGYTF,TGCAGTGCGCGGACAGGGGCTGACTATGGCTACACCTTC
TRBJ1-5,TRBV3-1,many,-,CASSQDSHQPQHF,TGTGCCAGCAGCCAAGATTCGCATCAGCCCCAGCATTTT
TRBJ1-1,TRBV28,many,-,CASRPTVDTEAFF,TGTGCCAGCAGACCGACAGTGGACACTGAAGCTTTCTTT
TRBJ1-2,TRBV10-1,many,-,CASSESGNYGYTF,TGCGCCAGCAGTGAGTCCGGGAACTATGGCTACACCTTC
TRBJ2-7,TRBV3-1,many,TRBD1,CASSRDRDYEQYF,TGTGCCAGCAGCCGGGACAGGGACTACGAGCAGTACTTC
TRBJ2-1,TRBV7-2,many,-,CASSLSTAGSYNEQFF,TGTGCCAGCAGCTTAAGTACGGCGGGCTCCTACAATGAGCAGTTCTTC
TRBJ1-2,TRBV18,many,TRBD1,CASSPSGRGRGYTF,TGTGCCAGCTCACCAAGTGGCAGGGGGAGAGGCTACACCTTC